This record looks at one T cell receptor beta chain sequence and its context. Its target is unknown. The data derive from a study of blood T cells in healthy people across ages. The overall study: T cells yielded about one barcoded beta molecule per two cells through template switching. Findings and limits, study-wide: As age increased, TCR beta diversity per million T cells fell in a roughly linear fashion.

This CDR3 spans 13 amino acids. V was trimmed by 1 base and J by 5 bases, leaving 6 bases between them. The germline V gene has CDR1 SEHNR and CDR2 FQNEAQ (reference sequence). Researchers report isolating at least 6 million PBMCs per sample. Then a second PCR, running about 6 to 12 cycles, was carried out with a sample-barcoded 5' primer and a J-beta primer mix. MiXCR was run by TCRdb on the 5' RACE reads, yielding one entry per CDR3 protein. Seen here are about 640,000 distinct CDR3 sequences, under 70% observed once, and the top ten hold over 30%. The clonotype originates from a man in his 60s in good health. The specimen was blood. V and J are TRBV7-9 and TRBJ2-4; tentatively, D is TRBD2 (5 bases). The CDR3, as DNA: TGTGCCAGCAGCTTAGGCGGGCAAAACATTCAGTACTTC. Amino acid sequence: CASSLGGQNIQYF.